This T cell receptor (beta chain) was recovered during a study of STAT5B mutations in CD4+ large granular lymphocyte leukemia. Data came from immunoSEQ multiplex PCR; TCRdb stores just in-frame clones and leaves some out. Of approximately 32,000 clones listed, 88% are singletons. This CDR3 is built from 13 residues. Trimming stripped 10 bases from V and 7 bases from J, with 17 bases between. From germline, CDR1 is MDHEN and CDR2 SYDVKM. Controls came from buffy coats of healthy blood donors. Sequencing was performed on CD4+ T cells from blood buffy coats. J is TRBJ2-1 and V is TRBV28, with D perhaps matching TRBD1 (8 bases). The TCR was taken from a human donor in good health. The CDR3 DNA reads TGTGCCATCAACAGGGGGGGGCGAAATGAGCAGTTCTTC. Translating it yields CAINRGGRNEQFF.